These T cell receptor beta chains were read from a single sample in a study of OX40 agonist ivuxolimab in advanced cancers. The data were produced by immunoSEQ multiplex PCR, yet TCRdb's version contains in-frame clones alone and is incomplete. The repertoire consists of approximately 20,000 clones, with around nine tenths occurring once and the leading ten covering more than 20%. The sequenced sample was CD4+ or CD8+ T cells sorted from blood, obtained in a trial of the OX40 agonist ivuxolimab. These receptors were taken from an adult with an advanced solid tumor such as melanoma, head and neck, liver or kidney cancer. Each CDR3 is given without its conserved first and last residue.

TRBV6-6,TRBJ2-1,ASSYAVAGPLEQF
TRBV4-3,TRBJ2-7,ASSQETRDPGSEQY
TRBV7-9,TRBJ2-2,ASSSSRPNTGELF
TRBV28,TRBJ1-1,ASSSTRDIPFGTEAF
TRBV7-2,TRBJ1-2,ASSLGGALGYT
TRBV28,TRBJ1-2,ASSFTGGAYGYT
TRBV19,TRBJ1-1,ASSPTGALTEAF
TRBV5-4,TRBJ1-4,ASRATDSNEKLF
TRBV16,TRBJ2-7,ASSQSGEGPHFEQY
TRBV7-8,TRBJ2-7,ASSSLTERYEQY
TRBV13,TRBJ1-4,ASRDRATNEKLF
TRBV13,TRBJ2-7,ASNLAKGSYEQY
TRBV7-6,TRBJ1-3,ASSSRQGVSGNTIY
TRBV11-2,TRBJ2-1,ASHAFGLRDEQF
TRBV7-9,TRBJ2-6,ASTIETAVLSGANVLT
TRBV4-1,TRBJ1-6,ASSQTTGEGNSPLH
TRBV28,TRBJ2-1,ASRPRHGEGIDNEQF
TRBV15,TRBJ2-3,ATSDPPGGSTDTQY
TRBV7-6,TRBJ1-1,ASSSRPLDSNTEAF
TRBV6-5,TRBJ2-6,ASSLSGANVLT
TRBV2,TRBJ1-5,ASSGGGKPQH
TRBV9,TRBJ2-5,ASSVGYEETQY
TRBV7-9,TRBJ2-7,ASSPPTGGYEQY
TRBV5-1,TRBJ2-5,ASSLGSPSDHQETQY
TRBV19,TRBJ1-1,ASSIDRGGGNTEAF
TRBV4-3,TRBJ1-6,ASSPSARTSANSPLH
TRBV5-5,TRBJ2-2,ASSSGTRPGELF
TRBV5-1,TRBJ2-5,ASSLRSHSGLVRGETQY
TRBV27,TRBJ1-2,ASSLSGGGASGYT
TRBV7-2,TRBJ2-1,ASSLSTANEQF
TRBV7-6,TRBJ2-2,ASSLANMGGELF
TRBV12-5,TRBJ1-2,ASGLVQGDGYT
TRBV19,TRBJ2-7,ASSGATRGEQY